The T cell receptor (beta chain) described here comes from a study of T cells after yellow fever vaccination. TCRdb re-called the 5' RACE reads with MiXCR, one entry per CDR3 protein. The sample lists around 160,000 distinct CDR3 sequences; approximately 6.8% were seen once. This clonotype was seen a handful of times. What it recognizes is unknown. Study-level points and caveats: Post-booster samples contained most primary-vaccination clones (approximately 96% CD4, about 87% CD8).

CDR3 length: 15 residues. The V and J ends lost 0 bases and 6 bases, in that order; junction bases with no gene match: 6. Germline values: CDR1 LGHNA, CDR2 YNFKEQ. The sequence derives from a man aged 18 to 35 who received the YFV17D yellow fever vaccine. The chain links TRBV4-2 to TRBJ2-3; 7 bases align to TRBD1. The source was CD4+ T cells sorted from PBMCs, collected less than 6 days after the first yellow fever vaccination. Here the CDR3 DNA reads TGTGCCAGCAGCCAAGATCCGAGGGGGCTTGATACGCAGTATTTT. Translation: CASSQDPRGLDTQYF.